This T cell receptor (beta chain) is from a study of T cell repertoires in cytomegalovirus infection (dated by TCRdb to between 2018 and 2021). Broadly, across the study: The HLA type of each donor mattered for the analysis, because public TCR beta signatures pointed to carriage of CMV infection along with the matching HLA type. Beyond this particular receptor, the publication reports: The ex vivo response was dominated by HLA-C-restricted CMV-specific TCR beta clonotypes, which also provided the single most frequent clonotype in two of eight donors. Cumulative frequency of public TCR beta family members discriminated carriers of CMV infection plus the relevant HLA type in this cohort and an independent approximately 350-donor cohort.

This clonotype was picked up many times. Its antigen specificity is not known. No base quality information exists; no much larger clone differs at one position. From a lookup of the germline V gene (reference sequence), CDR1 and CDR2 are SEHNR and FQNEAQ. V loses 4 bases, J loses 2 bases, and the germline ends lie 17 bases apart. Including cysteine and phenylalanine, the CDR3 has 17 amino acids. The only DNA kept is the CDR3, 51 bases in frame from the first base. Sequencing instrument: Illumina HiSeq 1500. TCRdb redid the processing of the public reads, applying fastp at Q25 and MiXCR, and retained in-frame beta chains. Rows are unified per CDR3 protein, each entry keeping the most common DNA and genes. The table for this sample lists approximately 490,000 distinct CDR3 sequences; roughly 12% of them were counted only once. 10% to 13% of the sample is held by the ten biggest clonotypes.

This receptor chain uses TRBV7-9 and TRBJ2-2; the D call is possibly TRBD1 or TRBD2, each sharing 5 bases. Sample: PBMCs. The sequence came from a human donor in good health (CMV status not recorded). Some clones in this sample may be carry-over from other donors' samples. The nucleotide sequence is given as TGTGCCAGCAGCTCGACCCCCGGGACCTCTAACACCGGGGAGCTGTTTTTT. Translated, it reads CASSSTPGTSNTGELFF.